This section outlines one TCR beta chain sequence together with its context. The record originates from a study of control samples from healthy donors and cancer patients. The ends were cut back, 11 bases at V and 8 bases at J, with 9 bases in the middle. Per the germline V gene, CDR1 is MNHEY and CDR2 is SMNVEV (reference sequence). The CDR3 covers 10 residues. Sequencing was performed with immunoSEQ multiplex PCR; in TCRdb, only in-frame clones are kept and a portion is missing. There are about 250,000 clones in the sample; about 80% occur only once, and roughly 14% lies in the top ten. This receptor was taken from a woman aged 60-70 years with lung cancer. Source material: PBMCs. The V call is TRBV27, the J call TRBJ1-4; unclear D gene. The CDR3 sequence: CAGGEEKLFF. The CDR3 nucleotides are TGTGCCGGTGGGGAGGAAAAACTGTTTTTT. Full variable domain (missing parts from reference TRBV27 and TRBJ1-4): EAQVTQNPRYLITVTGKKLTVTCSQNMNHEYMSWYRQDPGLGLRQIYYSMNVEVTDKGDVPEGYKVSRKEKRNFPLILESPSPNQTSLYFCAGGEEKLFFGSGTQLSVL.